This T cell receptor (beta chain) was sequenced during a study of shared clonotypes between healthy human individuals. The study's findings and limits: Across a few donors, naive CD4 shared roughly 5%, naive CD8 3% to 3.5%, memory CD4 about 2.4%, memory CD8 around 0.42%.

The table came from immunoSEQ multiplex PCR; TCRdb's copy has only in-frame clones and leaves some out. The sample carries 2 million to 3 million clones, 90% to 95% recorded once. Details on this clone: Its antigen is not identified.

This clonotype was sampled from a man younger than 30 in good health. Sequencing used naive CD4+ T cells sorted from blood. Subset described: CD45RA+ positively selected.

The CDR3 reads CRGRGFSGYTF. CDR3 bases: TGCAGGGGACGCGGGTTTTCCGGCTACACCTTC. The chain uses TRBV20-1 and TRBJ1-2; D might be TRBD1 (5 bases). The CDR3 runs 11 residues. The germline CDR1 and CDR2 sequences are DFQATT and SNEGSKA (reference sequence).